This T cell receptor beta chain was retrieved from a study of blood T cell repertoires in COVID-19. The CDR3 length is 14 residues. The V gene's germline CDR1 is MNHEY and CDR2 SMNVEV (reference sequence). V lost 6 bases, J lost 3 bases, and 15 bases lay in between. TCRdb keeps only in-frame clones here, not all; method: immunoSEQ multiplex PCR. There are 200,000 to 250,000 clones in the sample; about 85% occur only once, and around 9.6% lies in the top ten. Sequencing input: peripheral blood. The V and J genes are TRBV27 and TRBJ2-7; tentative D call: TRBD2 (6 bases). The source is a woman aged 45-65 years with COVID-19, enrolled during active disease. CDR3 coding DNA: TGTGCCAGCAGAAGGTCCCGCGGGGACTACGAGCAGTACTTC. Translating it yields CASRRSRGDYEQYF.